This TCR beta chain was sequenced in a study of OX40 agonist ivuxolimab in advanced cancers. Across the study: People in dose escalation had one of these cancers: hepatocellular carcinoma, melanoma, renal cell or head and neck cancer.

This clone was detected only a few times. Antigen: not known. Overall study findings and caveats: Compared with CD4+, CD8+ T cells on average had more expanded clones. What antigens the expanded peripheral T cells recognized was never established.

The V and J ends lost 11 bases and 7 bases respectively, with 14 bases between them. There are 11 residues in the CDR3. Per the germline V gene, CDR1 is MGHRA and CDR2 is YSYEKL. TCRdb's copy holds only in-frame clones and misses some; the assay was immunoSEQ multiplex PCR. The repertoire consists of 25,000 to 30,000 clones, with 70% to 80% occurring once and the leading ten covering 11%. This chain joins TRBV4-1 and TRBJ1-1, with a tentative D call TRBD1 (6 bases). This TCR derives from an adult with an advanced solid tumor such as melanoma, head and neck, liver or kidney cancer. The sample was CD4+ or CD8+ T cells sorted from blood, taken in a trial of the OX40 agonist ivuxolimab. The CDR3 DNA reads TGCGCCGCGGGGGCGCAGGGTGAAGCTTTCTTT. Its protein is CAAGAQGEAFF.